This TCR beta chain was found in a study of shared clonotypes between healthy human individuals. Turning to the study itself: The cohort had two women and a few men, ages 18 to 49.

As processed by the authors: Junction-only immunoSEQ data arrived without quality scores, meaning filtering differed. Method: immunoSEQ multiplex PCR; TCRdb's copy keeps in-frame clones and lacks some. V and J calls and clone size follow that table, whereas D and trimming were derived from the DNA. The repertoire holds around 530,000 clones, with around 77% as singletons. V was pared by 6 bases and J by 5 bases, with 28 bases between. This CDR3 spans 18 amino acids. The germline gives CDR1 LNHDA, CDR2 SQIVND (reference sequence). Findings of the study overall: A small donor pool kept down the genetic and exposure-history diversity that was represented. Clonotype sharing among donors, it was expected, would be affected by sequencing depth.

The sample holds a few counts of this clone. Antigen: not known. The sample consisted of PBMCs. The source is a woman in her 40s in good health. Some clones in this sample may be carry-over from other donors' samples. The chain couples TRBV19 to TRBJ1-1, with D tentatively TRBD1 (5 bases). The CDR3 spells CASSTPGGRGGVATEAFF. DNA of the CDR3: TGTGCCAGTAGCACTCCGGGCGGTAGGGGCGGCGTGGCAACTGAAGCTTTCTTT. The entire variable domain, with the rest obtained from reference TRBV19 and TRBJ1-1, is as follows: DGGITQSPKYLFRKEGQNVTLSCEQNLNHDAMYWYRQDPGQGLRLIYYSQIVNDFQKGDIAEGYSVSREKKESFPLTVTSAQKNPTAFYLCASSTPGGRGGVATEAFFGQGTRLTVV.